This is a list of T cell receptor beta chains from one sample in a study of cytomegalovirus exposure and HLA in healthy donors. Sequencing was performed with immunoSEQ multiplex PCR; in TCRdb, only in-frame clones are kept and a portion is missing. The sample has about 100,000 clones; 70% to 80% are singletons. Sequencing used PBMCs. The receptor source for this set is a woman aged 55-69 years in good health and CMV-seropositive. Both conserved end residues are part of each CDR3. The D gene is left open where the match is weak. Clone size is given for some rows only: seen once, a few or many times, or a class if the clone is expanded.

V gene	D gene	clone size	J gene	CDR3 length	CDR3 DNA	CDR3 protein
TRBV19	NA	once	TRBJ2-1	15	TGTGCCAGTAGCAGAACAGGGAGCTCCTACAATGAGCAGTTCTTC	CASSRTGSSYNEQFF
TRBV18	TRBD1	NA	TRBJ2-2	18	TGTGCCAGCTCACCAGTACTGGACAGGGTGGCCAACACCGGGGAGCTGTTTTTT	CASSPVLDRVANTGELFF
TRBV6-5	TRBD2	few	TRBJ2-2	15	TGTGCCAGCTCGCGTAGCGGGAGTCTCGCCGGGGAGCTGTTTTTT	CASSRSGSLAGELFF
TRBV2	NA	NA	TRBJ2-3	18	TGTGCCAGCAGTGTGATTGCGGTTATGCCTAAATACACAGATACGCAGTATTTT	CASSVIAVMPKYTDTQYF
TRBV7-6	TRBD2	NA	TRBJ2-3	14	TGTGCCAGCAGCCGGACTAGAGGTGCAGATACGCAGTATTTT	CASSRTRGADTQYF
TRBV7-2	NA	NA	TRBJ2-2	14	TGTGCCAGCAGCTTAGTTATGAACACCGGGGAGCTGTTTTTT	CASSLVMNTGELFF
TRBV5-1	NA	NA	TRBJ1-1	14	TGCGCCAGCAGAAAAAGAGGTACGAACACTGAAGCTTTCTTT	CASRKRGTNTEAFF
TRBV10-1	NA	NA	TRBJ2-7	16	TGCGCCAGCAGTGAGTCATACAGCCCCCTCCCGAACGAGCAGTACTTC	CASSESYSPLPNEQYF
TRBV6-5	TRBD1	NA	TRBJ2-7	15	TGTGCCAGCAGCGAGGGACAGGGAGGCTCCTACGAGCAGTACTTC	CASSEGQGGSYEQYF
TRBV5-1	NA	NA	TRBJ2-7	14	TGCGCCAGCAGTTGGCAGTCAATATACTACGAGCAGTACTTC	CASSWQSIYYEQYF
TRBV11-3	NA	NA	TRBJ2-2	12	TGTGCCAGCAGGAGTTACACCGGGGAGCTGTTTTTT	CASRSYTGELFF